The subject of this entry is one TCR beta chain. Its specificity is unknown. All CD4+ cells other than CD45RA+CCR7+CD95- naive cells were sorted as memory, over 95% pure. Swiss blood donation centers supplied the healthy donor blood. The CDR3 runs to 16 residues. V lost 6 bases and J 0 bases, leaving 14 bases between the germline ends. Looked up from germline, CDR1 is ENHRY and CDR2 is SYGVKD. The sample comes from a study of human CD4 T cells and Enterobacteriaceae. Study-wide results and caveats: Matching to same-donor CFSE-low cultures alone inferred ex vivo clonotype reactivity.

Deep-level sequencing, detecting one cell in 200,000, covered ex vivo memory CD4+. Data came from immunoSEQ multiplex PCR; TCRdb stores just in-frame clones and leaves some out. The sample gives some 30,000 clones, approximately 84% of which show up once; over 1.5% is in the top ten. The chain uses TRBV10-3 and TRBJ2-2; D may be TRBD2 (6 bases). The sequence was obtained from a human donor in good health. The sequenced sample was memory CD4+ T cells from blood. The CDR3 reads CAISNPGTSNTGELFF. CDR3 bases: TGTGCCATCAGCAACCCCGGGACTTCGAACACCGGGGAGCTGTTTTTT.